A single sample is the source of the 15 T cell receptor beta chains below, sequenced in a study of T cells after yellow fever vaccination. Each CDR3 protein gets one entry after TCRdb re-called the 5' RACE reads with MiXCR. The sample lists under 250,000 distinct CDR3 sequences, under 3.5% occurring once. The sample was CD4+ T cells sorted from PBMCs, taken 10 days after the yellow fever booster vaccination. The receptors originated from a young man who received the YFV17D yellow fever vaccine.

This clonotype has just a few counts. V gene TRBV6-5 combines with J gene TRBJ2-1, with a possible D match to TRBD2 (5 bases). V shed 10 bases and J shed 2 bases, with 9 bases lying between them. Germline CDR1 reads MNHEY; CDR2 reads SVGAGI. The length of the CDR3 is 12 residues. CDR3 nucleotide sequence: TGTGCCACCTCCGGGACCTACAATGAGCAGTTCTTC. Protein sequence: CATSGTYNEQFF.

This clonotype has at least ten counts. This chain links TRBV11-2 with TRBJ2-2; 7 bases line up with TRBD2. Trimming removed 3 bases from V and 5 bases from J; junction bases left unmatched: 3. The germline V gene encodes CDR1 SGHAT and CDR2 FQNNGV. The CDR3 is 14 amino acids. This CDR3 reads CASSFRLATGELFF. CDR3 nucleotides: TGTGCCAGCAGCTTCCGACTAGCTACCGGGGAGCTGTTTTTT.

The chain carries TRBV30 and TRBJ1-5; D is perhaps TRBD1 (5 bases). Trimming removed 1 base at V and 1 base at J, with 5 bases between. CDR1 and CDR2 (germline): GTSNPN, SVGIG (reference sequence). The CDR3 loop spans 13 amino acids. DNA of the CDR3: TGTGCCTGGAGTGCAGGGAGCAATCAGCCCCAGCATTTT. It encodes CAWSAGSNQPQHF.

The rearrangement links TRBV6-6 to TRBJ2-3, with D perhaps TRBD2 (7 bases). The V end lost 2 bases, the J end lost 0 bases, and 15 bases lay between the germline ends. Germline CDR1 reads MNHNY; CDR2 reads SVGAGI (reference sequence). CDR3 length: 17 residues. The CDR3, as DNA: TGTGCCAGCAGTTACCCCCGAGAGGGGGGGAGCACAGATACGCAGTATTTT. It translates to CASSYPREGGSTDTQYF.

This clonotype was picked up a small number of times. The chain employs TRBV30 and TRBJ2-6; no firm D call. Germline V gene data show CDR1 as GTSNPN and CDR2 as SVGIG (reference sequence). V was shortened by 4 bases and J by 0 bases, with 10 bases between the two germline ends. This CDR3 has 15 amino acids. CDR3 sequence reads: CAWKRHSSGANVLTF. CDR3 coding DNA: TGTGCCTGGAAGCGACACAGCTCTGGGGCCAACGTCCTGACTTTC.

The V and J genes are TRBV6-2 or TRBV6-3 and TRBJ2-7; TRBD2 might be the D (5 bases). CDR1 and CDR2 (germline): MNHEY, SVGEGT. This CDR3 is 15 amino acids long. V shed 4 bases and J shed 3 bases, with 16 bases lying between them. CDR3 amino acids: CASSWTGSKDYEQYF. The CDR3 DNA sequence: TGTGCCAGCAGTTGGACGGGATCAAAAGACTACGAGCAGTACTTC.

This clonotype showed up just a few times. CDR3: CASSALVGETQYF. CDR3 in DNA: TGTGCCAGCAGCGCGCTAGTCGGCGAGACCCAGTACTTC. The rearrangement uses TRBV5-4 and TRBJ2-5; D unresolved. In germline, CDR1 is SGHNT, CDR2 YYREEE (reference sequence). CDR3 length equals 13 residues. Trimming left V 4 bases short and J 5 bases short, with 12 bases between.

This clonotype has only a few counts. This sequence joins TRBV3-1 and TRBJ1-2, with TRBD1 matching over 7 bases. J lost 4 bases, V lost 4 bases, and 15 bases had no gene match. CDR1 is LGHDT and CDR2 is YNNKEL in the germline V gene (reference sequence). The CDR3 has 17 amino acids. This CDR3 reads CASSPVRDRDMFYGYTF. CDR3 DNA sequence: TGTGCCAGCAGCCCCGTCCGAGACAGGGATATGTTCTATGGCTACACCTTC.

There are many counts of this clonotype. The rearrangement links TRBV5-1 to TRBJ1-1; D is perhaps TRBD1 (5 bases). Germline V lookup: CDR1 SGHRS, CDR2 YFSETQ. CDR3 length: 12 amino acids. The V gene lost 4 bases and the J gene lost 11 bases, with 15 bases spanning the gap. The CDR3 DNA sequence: TGCGCCAGCAGCCCCTTTGGGGGGTCGGCTTTCTTT. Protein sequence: CASSPFGGSAFF.

Here the CDR3 DNA reads TGTGCCATCAGTGGGGACACCTCCTACGAGCAGTACTTC. Its translation is CAISGDTSYEQYF. The chain uses TRBV10-3 and TRBJ2-7, with D possibly matching TRBD1 (6 bases). From germline, CDR1 is ENHRY and CDR2 SYGVKD. The CDR3 covers 13 residues. Trimming left V 4 bases short and J 0 bases short, with 7 bases between.

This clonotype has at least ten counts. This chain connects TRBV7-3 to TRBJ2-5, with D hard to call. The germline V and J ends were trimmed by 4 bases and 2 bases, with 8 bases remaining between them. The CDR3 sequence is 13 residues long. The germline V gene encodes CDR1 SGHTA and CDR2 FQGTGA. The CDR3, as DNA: TGTGCCAGCAGCTCTTTACAGCAAGAGACCCAGTACTTC. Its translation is CASSSLQQETQYF.

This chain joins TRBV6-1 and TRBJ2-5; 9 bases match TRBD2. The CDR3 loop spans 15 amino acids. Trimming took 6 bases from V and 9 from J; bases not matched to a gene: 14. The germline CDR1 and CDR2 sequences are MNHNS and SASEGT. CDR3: CASSLRGGGRGAQYF. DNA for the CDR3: TGTGCCAGCAGCCTTCGCGGGGGGGGTCGAGGGGCCCAGTACTTC.

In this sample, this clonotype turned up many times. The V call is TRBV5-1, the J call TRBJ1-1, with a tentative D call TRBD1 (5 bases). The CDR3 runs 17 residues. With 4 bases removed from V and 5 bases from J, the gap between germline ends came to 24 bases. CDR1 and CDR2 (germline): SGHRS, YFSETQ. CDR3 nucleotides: TGCGCCAGCAGCCCGGGGGGGATCGGGACCGGGAGAACTGAAGCTTTCTTT. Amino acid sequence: CASSPGGIGTGRTEAFF.

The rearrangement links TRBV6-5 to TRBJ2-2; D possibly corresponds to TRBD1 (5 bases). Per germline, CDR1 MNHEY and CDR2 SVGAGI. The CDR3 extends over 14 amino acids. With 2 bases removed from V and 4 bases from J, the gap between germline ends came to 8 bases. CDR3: CASSYQGSTGELFF. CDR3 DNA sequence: TGTGCCAGCAGTTACCAGGGCAGCACCGGGGAGCTGTTTTTT.

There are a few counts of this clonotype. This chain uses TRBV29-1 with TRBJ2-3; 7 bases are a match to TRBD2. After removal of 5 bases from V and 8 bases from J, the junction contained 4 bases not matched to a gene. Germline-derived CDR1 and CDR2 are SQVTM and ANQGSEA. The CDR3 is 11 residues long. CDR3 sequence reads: CSVRWTSTQYF. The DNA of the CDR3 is TGCAGCGTTCGGTGGACTAGTACGCAGTATTTT.